The clone carrying this TCR beta chain has just one count. Its specificity is not known. Other DNA sequences from this sample encode an identical CDR3 as well. This sample stems from a study of OX40 agonist ivuxolimab in advanced cancers. Study details: Ivuxolimab is a fully human IgG2 antibody that activates OX40 (CD134).

Autoimmune disease history or systemic immunosuppression was exclusionary. Study observations and caveats: Relative to CD4+, CD8+ T cells held more expanded clones on average.

The protocol was immunoSEQ multiplex PCR, while the TCRdb copy is restricted to in-frame clones and leaves out a portion. Counted here are roughly 90,000 clones, approximately 90% occurring once; the ten biggest clones make up approximately 0.8%. This sample comprised CD4+ or CD8+ T cells sorted from blood, obtained in a trial of the OX40 agonist ivuxolimab. This TCR was sampled from an adult with an advanced solid tumor such as melanoma, head and neck, liver or kidney cancer.

CDR3 sequence (DNA): TGCGCCAGCAGCCCGGGAACAGATACGCAGTATTTT. Protein: CASSPGTDTQYF. The rearrangement uses TRBV10-1 and TRBJ2-3; maybe TRBD2 (5 bases). The CDR3 loop spans 12 amino acids. The V gene's germline CDR1 is WNHNN and CDR2 SYGVQD (reference sequence). V was trimmed by 6 bases and J by 3 bases, leaving 7 bases between them.